Below are 23 T cell receptor beta chains sequenced from a single sample in a study of long-term antiretroviral therapy in people with HIV. Survey-level immunoSEQ v3.0 assays were run. TCRdb keeps only in-frame clones here, not all; method: immunoSEQ multiplex PCR. Seen here are approximately 47,000 clones, 80% to 90% observed once, and the top ten hold 2.5% to 3%. The sample here was unsorted PBMCs, taken 0.8 years after starting antiretroviral therapy. These receptors all stem from a woman younger than 35 with HIV.

This sequence joins TRBV4-3 and TRBJ2-5, with 9 bases matching TRBD2. The CDR3 totals 14 residues. V was pared by 4 bases and J by 5 bases, with 5 bases of the junction left unmatched. The germline CDR1 and CDR2 sequences are LGHNA and YSLEER. CDR3 in amino acids: CASSPAGGLETQYF. The CDR3 DNA is TGCGCCAGCAGCCCTGCGGGGGGGCTCGAGACCCAGTACTTC.

The gene calls are TRBV4-3 and TRBJ2-1; 9 nucleotides align to TRBD1. There are 18 residues in the CDR3. The J segment lost 10 bases and the V segment lost 0 bases, leaving 16 bases of the junction unmatched. The V gene's germline CDR1 is LGHNA and CDR2 YSLEER. The CDR3 nucleotides read TGCGCCAGCAGCCAAGATCCCTCCGGGACAGGGTTACCCACCGAGCAGTTCTTC. The encoded protein is CASSQDPSGTGLPTEQFF.

The chain recombines TRBV6-1 with TRBJ2-3; unclear D gene. Looked up from germline, CDR1 is MNHNS and CDR2 is SASEGT. The CDR3 is 10 residues long. Trimming stripped 9 bases from V and 8 bases from J, with 9 bases between. Here the CDR3 reads CASTLVTQYF. CDR3 nucleotide sequence: TGTGCCAGTACTCTAGTTACGCAGTATTTT.

The DNA of the CDR3 is TGTGCCATCAGTGAAGGGACTAGCGGGTCAAACCTCCAAGAGACCCAGTACTTC. Translated: CAISEGTSGSNLQETQYF. V gene TRBV10-3 combines with J gene TRBJ2-5; 12 nucleotides match TRBD2. Looked up from germline, CDR1 is ENHRY and CDR2 is SYGVKD. Losses at the gene ends were 3 bases for V and 1 base for J; bases not matched to a gene: 9. This CDR3 spans 18 amino acids.

The rearrangement links TRBV2 to TRBJ2-7, with TRBD2 identical over 10 bases. The CDR3 runs to 15 residues. V dropped 6 bases and J dropped 2; count of bases not matched to a gene: 7. The germline V gene encodes CDR1 SNHLY and CDR2 FYNNEI. CDR3: CASSESGLAAYEQYF. The CDR3 nucleotides read TGTGCCAGCAGCGAATCAGGACTAGCGGCCTACGAGCAGTACTTC.

The V and J genes are TRBV5-3 and TRBJ2-4, with D maybe TRBD1 (5 bases). TRBV5-3 belongs to the ORF category, with a function that is uncertain. This CDR3 spans 15 amino acids. The V gene lost 4 bases and the J gene lost 1 base, with 12 bases spanning the gap. CDR3 DNA sequence: TGTGCCAGAAGCCTCGACAGAGACGCCAAAAACATTCAGTACTTC. It encodes CARSLDRDAKNIQYF.

J is TRBJ2-1 and V is TRBV4-1; 10 bases match TRBD2. The CDR3 consists of 20 residues. The trim removed 4 bases at V and 0 bases at J, leaving 15 bases unmatched. Germline CDR1 and CDR2: MGHRA and YSYEKL. The CDR3 DNA follows: TGCGCCAGCAGCCCGTGGGCTAGCGGGAGTGGGAAGGCCTCCTACAATGAGCAGTTCTTC. Translating gives CASSPWASGSGKASYNEQFF.

J is TRBJ2-3 and V is TRBV5-4, with D possibly TRBD2 on 5 matching bases. The ends were cut back, 4 bases at V and 2 bases at J, with 17 bases in the middle. This CDR3 comprises 16 residues. The germline V gene encodes CDR1 SGHNT and CDR2 YYREEE (reference sequence). The CDR3 DNA sequence: TGTGCCAGCAGCGATAGCGCAAATACGCCCACAGATACGCAGTATTTT. It codes for CASSDSANTPTDTQYF.

J is TRBJ1-1 and V is TRBV7-3, with D uncertain. This CDR3 has 13 amino acids. V lost 2 bases to trimming and J lost 9 bases, with 13 bases between them. Germline V gene data show CDR1 as SGHTA and CDR2 as FQGTGA. The CDR3 region has the DNA TGTGCCAGCAGCTTAGAGGCAAGGAAAAAAGCTTTCTTT. Protein: CASSLEARKKAFF.

The CDR3: CASSPRGRGQETQYF. For the CDR3, the DNA is TGTGCCAGCAGCCCCAGGGGGCGGGGACAAGAGACCCAGTACTTC. V is TRBV7-3 and J is TRBJ2-5, with 8 bases that match TRBD1. J lost 2 bases, V lost 5 bases, and 7 bases had no gene match. The CDR3 totals 15 residues. Per the germline V gene, CDR1 is SGHTA and CDR2 is FQGTGA.

This clone was seen once. This chain links TRBV18 with TRBJ2-1, with 7 bases identical to TRBD2. The CDR3 is made up of 14 amino acids. The germline V gene has CDR1 KGHSH and CDR2 LQKENI. V lost 2 bases, J lost 15 bases, and 13 bases stayed unmatched. The CDR3 nucleotides are TGTGCCAGCTCACCAAGTAGGGCGGGAGAAATTCTGTTCTTC. Its translation: CASSPSRAGEILFF.

The chain is built from TRBV20-1 and TRBJ1-2; weak D call: TRBD1 (5 bases). The CDR3 spans 11 residues. Trimming shortened V by 3 bases and J by 6 bases, and 8 bases separated the two germline ends. Germline V gene data show CDR1 as DFQATT and CDR2 as SNEGSKA (reference sequence). The CDR3 DNA follows: TGCAGTGCTAGTTGGGGGGATGGCTACACCTTC. Residues: CSASWGDGYTF.

V gene TRBV6-1 combines with J gene TRBJ1-4; 8 positions match TRBD1. The CDR3 loop spans 17 amino acids. The trim removed 4 bases at V and 4 bases at J, leaving 11 bases unmatched. Germline V lookup: CDR1 MNHNS, CDR2 SASEGT. The CDR3 DNA is TGTGCCAGCAGTGTGTCAGGCAGGGGGCAGGGTAATGAAAAACTGTTTTTT. It translates to CASSVSGRGQGNEKLFF.

V and J are TRBV27 and TRBJ1-1, with a tentative D call TRBD1 (5 bases). Germline CDR1 MNHEY, CDR2 SMNVEV (reference sequence). V lost 3 bases and J 1 base, leaving 9 bases between the germline ends. This CDR3 region has 14 residues. DNA of the CDR3: TGTGCCAGCAGTTTCGGGGGAGCGAACACTGAAGCTTTCTTT. This sequence encodes CASSFGGANTEAFF.

This chain connects TRBV19 to TRBJ2-4, with 7 bases that match TRBD2. In germline, CDR1 is LNHDA, CDR2 SQIVND (reference sequence). The CDR3 is 16 residues long. Unmatched junction bases numbered 7, after V lost 5 bases and J lost 0 bases. This CDR3 reads CASSWLAGVAKNIQYF. DNA for the CDR3: TGTGCCAGTAGTTGGCTGGCGGGGGTAGCCAAAAACATTCAGTACTTC.

This clone was seen once. V and J are TRBV14 and TRBJ2-2; the D is unclear. Per germline, CDR1 SGHDN and CDR2 FVKESK. The CDR3 spans 13 residues. Trimming took off 1 base at V and 5 bases at J, with 5 bases between the two ends. For the CDR3, the DNA is TGTGCCAGCAGCCAAGCTATGACCGGGGAGCTGTTTTTT. Protein sequence: CASSQAMTGELFF.

This chain links TRBV7-3 with TRBJ2-1; unclear D gene. The CDR3 extends over 9 amino acids. Between the trimmed V and J ends, which lost 11 bases and 7 bases, there was a span of 6 bases. CDR1 and CDR2 from the germline V gene are SGHTA and FQGTGA. In DNA, the CDR3 is TGTGCCGGCCCAAATGAGCAGTTCTTC. Translating it yields CAGPNEQFF.

The chain is built from TRBV6-5 and TRBJ1-2; 8 bases are a match to TRBD1. Germline V CDR1 and CDR2: MNHEY, SVGAGI. CDR3 length: 14 amino acids. Losses at the gene ends were 2 bases for V and 5 bases for J; bases not matched to a gene: 4. The DNA of the CDR3 is TGTGCCAGCAGTTACGGGACAGGAACATATGGCTACACCTTC. It translates to CASSYGTGTYGYTF.

The rearrangement uses TRBV7-9 and TRBJ2-7; 8 nucleotides align to TRBD1. Trimming at V came to 1 base and at J to 4 bases, leaving 6 bases not matched to a gene. Germline assignment: CDR1 SEHNR and CDR2 FQNEAQ (reference sequence). The CDR3 is 15 residues long. The CDR3 here is CASSLVDRAGYEQYF. The CDR3 DNA reads as TGTGCCAGCAGCTTAGTGGACAGGGCGGGTTACGAGCAGTACTTC.

On this clone itself: Other DNA sequences of this sample code for an identical CDR3. The CDR3 sequence is CASSLTTRDRGTQPQHF. In nucleotides, the CDR3 is TGTGCCAGCAGCTTAACTACCCGGGACAGGGGAACTCAGCCCCAGCATTTT. The rearrangement links TRBV11-3 to TRBJ1-5, with 10 bases lining up with TRBD1. The CDR3 spans 17 residues. Germline V lookup: CDR1 SGHNT, CDR2 YENEEA. V lost 2 bases to trimming and J lost 6 bases; unmatched junction nucleotides: 10.

This clone was observed a single time. The CDR3 region has the DNA TGCAGCGTGGTTGCTAGCGGGGCCTACACAGATACGCAGTATTTT. Encoded protein: CSVVASGAYTDTQYF. The chain is built from TRBV29-1 and TRBJ2-3; 9 bases line up with TRBD2. This CDR3 has 15 amino acids. Germline lookup yields CDR1 SQVTM and CDR2 ANQGSEA. Germline trimming cut 6 bases from V and 2 bases from J; bases unmatched to any gene: 9.

J is TRBJ2-5 and V is TRBV27, with a tentative D call TRBD2 (5 bases). The CDR3 is 11 residues long. Germline V lookup: CDR1 MNHEY, CDR2 SMNVEV (reference sequence). Trimming shortened V by 8 bases and J by 5 bases, and 9 bases separated the two germline ends. The CDR3 bases are TGTGCCAGCTGGTCGGGGGAGACCCAGTACTTC. Encoded protein: CASWSGETQYF.

This clone was seen once. The J gene is TRBJ1-5, the V gene TRBV18; TRBD1 agrees at 9 bases. J lost 2 bases, V lost 3 bases, and 17 bases had no gene match. This CDR3 spans 20 amino acids. Germline V CDR1 and CDR2: KGHSH, LQKENI. CDR3 sequence reads: CASSPPESGTGRFGNQPQHF. The CDR3 bases are TGTGCCAGCTCACCTCCCGAATCCGGGACAGGGAGATTTGGCAATCAGCCCCAGCATTTT.